This T cell receptor beta chain was profiled in a study of blood T cells in healthy people across ages. General observations from the study: Among T cells, TCR beta diversity per million cells dropped roughly linearly as age rose. Without sorted subsets, naive and antigen-experienced compartments could not be conclusively compared.

A second PCR, run for about 6 to 12 cycles, used a sample-barcoded 5' primer plus a J-beta primer mix. Each CDR3 protein is one row after TCRdb ran MiXCR on the 5' RACE reads. Among fewer than 2,000,000 distinct CDR3 sequences listed, roughly two fifths were seen once. Per sample, a minimum of 6.5 million PBMCs were isolated. The sample holds one count of this clonotype. Its antigen is as yet unknown. In germline, CDR1 is SGHRS, CDR2 YFSETQ. The V end was cut by 2 bases, the J end by 5 bases, with 18 bases between. This CDR3 spans 16 amino acids. The TCR sequence derives from a human donor in good health. The chain recombines TRBV5-1 with TRBJ2-3; maybe TRBD1 (6 bases). The specimen sequenced was blood. CDR3 coding DNA: TGCGCCAGCAGCTTAACTGGACAGCAGGGCGGAGATACGCAGTATTTT. Translation gives CASSLTGQQGGDTQYF.